What follows describes a single TCR beta chain. This sample is drawn from a study of T cells in Graves' hyperthyroidism and ophthalmopathy. Germline CDR1 SGHAT, CDR2 FQNNGV. V was trimmed by 1 base and J by 6 bases, leaving 10 bases between them. This CDR3 comprises 15 residues. Amplification of TCR beta CDR3 regions was performed using RNA transcripts as template. Researchers ran a first-round RT-PCR on the TCR CDR3 using the HTBI primer set. TCRdb analysed the multiplex PCR reads with MiXCR anew, one entry per CDR3 protein. Among 500,000 to 750,000 distinct CDR3 sequences listed, around 16% were seen once.

J is TRBJ1-6 and V is TRBV11-2; tentative D call: TRBD1 (5 bases). The TCR comes from a woman aged 25 to 39 with Graves' hyperthyroidism. Sequenced: blood. Here the CDR3 reads CASSLGAGGNSPLHF. The CDR3 DNA reads TGTGCCAGCAGCTTAGGGGCCGGGGGTAATTCACCCCTCCACTTT.